These 14 T cell receptor beta chains share one sample of origin, sequenced in a study of cytomegalovirus exposure and HLA in healthy donors. A multiplex PCR was run with 60 Vbeta primers and 13 Jbeta primers. Assay used: immunoSEQ multiplex PCR; TCRdb lists only in-frame clones, some missing. The sample shows roughly 51,000 clones, about four fifths of them seen only once. The sequenced material came from PBMCs. Receptor source: a boy aged 5-17 years in good health and CMV-seropositive.

This clone showed up just once. The chain uses TRBV4-1 and TRBJ1-6, with TRBD1 matching 7 bases. Germline V gene lookup returns CDR1 MGHRA and CDR2 YSYEKL. The CDR3 length is 20 residues. The V segment lost 3 bases and the J segment 3 bases; nucleotides outside the gene matches: 17. CDR3 loop: CASSQDQADRAAFYNSPLHF. The CDR3 DNA follows: TGCGCCAGCAGCCAGGACCAAGCAGACAGGGCGGCTTTCTATAATTCACCCCTCCACTTT.

This clone appeared once. This sequence joins TRBV14 and TRBJ2-7; a weak D match, TRBD1 (6 bases). The CDR3 consists of 17 residues. With 0 bases removed from V and 3 bases from J, the gap between germline ends came to 18 bases. Per germline, CDR1 SGHDN and CDR2 FVKESK. The CDR3 DNA sequence: TGTGCCAGCAGCCAAGAGGGGTGGGGAGACAGGAGCTACGAGCAGTACTTC. Translated, it gives CASSQEGWGDRSYEQYF.

The rearrangement links TRBV4-2 to TRBJ2-1, with TRBD2 matching over 9 bases. Germline V gene lookup returns CDR1 LGHNA and CDR2 YNFKEQ. J gave up 7 bases and V 4 bases, and 8 bases lay outside the gene matches. This CDR3 contains 15 residues. In nucleotides, the CDR3 is TGTGCCAGCAGCCGCCCCAGCGGGGGGCATAATGAGCAGTTCTTC. Protein sequence: CASSRPSGGHNEQFF.

This clone showed up just a few times. The CDR3 bases are TGTGCCAGCAGTTCAACAGGGGGGGGAAACACCATATATTTT. Protein: CASSSTGGGNTIYF. The genes are TRBV28 and TRBJ1-3, with 8 bases that match TRBD1. This CDR3 is 14 amino acids long. Per germline, CDR1 MDHEN and CDR2 SYDVKM. V dropped 4 bases and J dropped 4; count of bases not matched to a gene: 3. The variable domain in full, with the rest retrieved from reference TRBV28 and TRBJ1-3, is DVKVTQSSRYLVKRTGEKVFLECVQDMDHENMFWYRQDPGLGLRLIYFSYDVKMKEKGDIPEGYSVSREKKERFSLILESASTNQTSMYLCASSSTGGGNTIYFGEGSWLTVV.

The chain joins TRBV27 to TRBJ2-4, with D hard to call. There are 13 residues in the CDR3. The V gene's germline CDR1 is MNHEY and CDR2 SMNVEV (reference sequence). Trimming took off 4 bases at V and 1 base at J, with 5 bases between the two ends. The CDR3 is CASSWPAKNIQYF. CDR3 nucleotide sequence: TGTGCCAGCAGTTGGCCGGCCAAAAACATTCAGTACTTC.

V is TRBV19 and J is TRBJ2-7; 7 positions agree with TRBD1. CDR1 and CDR2 (germline): LNHDA, SQIVND (reference sequence). After removal of 5 bases from V and 4 bases from J, the junction contained 5 bases not matched to a gene. CDR3 length: 13 residues. The CDR3 reads CASSDRVSYEQYF. Here the CDR3 DNA reads TGTGCCAGTAGTGACAGGGTCTCATACGAGCAGTACTTC.

The rearrangement links TRBV5-4 to TRBJ2-3; 7 bases map to TRBD2. V was pared by 4 bases and J by 4 bases, with 6 bases of the junction left unmatched. Germline assignment: CDR1 SGHNT and CDR2 YYREEE (reference sequence). The CDR3 is made up of 14 amino acids. The CDR3 DNA sequence: TGTGCCAGCAGCCCCGGGGGGATGGCAGATACGCAGTATTTT. This codes for CASSPGGMADTQYF.

The rearrangement uses TRBV7-3 and TRBJ1-2, with TRBD1 matching 7 bases. There are 16 residues in the CDR3. Trimming at V came to 4 bases and at J to 8 bases, leaving 16 bases not matched to a gene. CDR1 and CDR2 (germline): SGHTA, FQGTGA. The CDR3 protein is CASSSGPDRAGGGYTF. The CDR3 nucleotides read TGTGCCAGCAGCTCCGGCCCCGACAGGGCGGGCGGGGGCTACACCTTC.

This clone was detected only a few times. CDR3 sequence: CASSLSIRGQGGREEKLFF. The CDR3 region has the DNA TGTGCCAGCAGTTTATCGATAAGGGGACAGGGGGGCAGAGAGGAAAAACTGTTTTTT. The rearrangement links TRBV27 to TRBJ1-4, with 11 bases matching TRBD1. The CDR3 is 19 amino acids. With 0 bases clipped from V and 8 bases from J, the junction kept 14 bases outside the gene matches. Germline V gene sequence: CDR1 MNHEY, CDR2 SMNVEV (reference sequence).

The genes are TRBV27 and TRBJ2-5; D gene unclear. The germline V and J ends were trimmed by 6 bases and 2 bases, with 10 bases remaining between them. This CDR3 is 13 amino acids long. Germline CDR1 MNHEY, CDR2 SMNVEV (reference sequence). DNA of the CDR3: TGTGCCAGCAGGCCGCTCAGTCAAGAGACCCAGTACTTC. This sequence encodes CASRPLSQETQYF.

DNA of the CDR3: TGCGCCAGCAGCCTTGGACAGGGAAGGAAAGAAGGCTACACCTTC. Protein product: CASSLGQGRKEGYTF. V usage is TRBV4-1 and J usage is TRBJ1-2, with 8 positions matching TRBD1. Germline V CDR1 and CDR2: MGHRA, YSYEKL. The CDR3 is 15 residues long. The V segment lost 4 bases and the J segment 8 bases; nucleotides outside the gene matches: 12.

V is TRBV5-5 and J is TRBJ1-5, with a possible D match to TRBD1 (5 bases). This CDR3 has 15 residues. Looked up from germline, CDR1 is SGHKS and CDR2 is YYEKEE (reference sequence). Trimming stripped 4 bases from V and 6 bases from J, with 17 bases between. The CDR3 loop reads CASSLDRLEPQPQHF. CDR3 bases: TGTGCCAGCAGCCTTGACAGACTAGAACCTCAGCCCCAGCATTTT.

This clone was seen a single time. The chain links TRBV19 to TRBJ2-7; 8 nucleotides match TRBD1. V lost 5 bases and J lost 6; bases outside the gene matches: 3. The length of the CDR3 is 12 residues. The germline CDR1 and CDR2 sequences are LNHDA and SQIVND (reference sequence). In DNA form, the CDR3 reads TGTGCCAGTAGTCCCGGGACAGGCGAGCAGTACTTC. Its protein is CASSPGTGEQYF.

This clone was observed a handful of times. This chain connects TRBV29-1 to TRBJ2-3; D is unresolved. Germline lookup yields CDR1 SQVTM and CDR2 ANQGSEA. V dropped 6 bases and J dropped 4 bases, with 5 bases sitting between them. The CDR3 length is 10 residues. The CDR3 protein is CSVYSDTQYF. In DNA form, the CDR3 reads TGCAGCGTCTATTCAGATACGCAGTATTTT.